A single sample gave rise to the 5 T cell receptor beta chains below, sequenced in a study of blood T cell repertoires in COVID-19. Sequencing was performed with immunoSEQ multiplex PCR; in TCRdb, only in-frame clones are kept and a portion is missing. The table has 54,000 or so clones, over 70% seen once. The sample taken for sequencing was peripheral blood. Every receptor here comes from a human donor in a cohort sampled during active COVID-19.

The V call is TRBV6-5, the J call TRBJ2-2; D is ambiguous. V lost 4 bases and J lost 5, with 5 bases in between. The CDR3 has 12 residues. Germline CDR1 MNHEY, CDR2 SVGAGI. As DNA, the CDR3 is TGTGCCAGCAGTTTTTATACCGGGGAGCTGTTTTTT. It encodes CASSFYTGELFF.

This chain links TRBV3-1 (or the pseudogene TRBV3-2) with TRBJ2-1; 7 nucleotides line up with TRBD1. The length of the CDR3 is 15 residues. Germline CDR1 and CDR2: LGHDT and YNNKEL (reference sequence). The ends lost 4 bases at V and 2 bases at J; junction bases unmatched: 5. CDR3 nucleotide sequence: TGTGCCAGCAGCCCTTACAGGGGTACCTACAATGAGCAGTTCTTC. It translates to CASSPYRGTYNEQFF.

This clone was observed a single time. V and J are TRBV5-1 and TRBJ2-2; TRBD2 aligns across 8 bases. The CDR3 extends over 17 amino acids. J lost 4 bases, V lost 6 bases, and 14 bases had no gene match. Germline V gene data show CDR1 as SGHRS and CDR2 as YFSETQ. Here the CDR3 DNA reads TGCGCCAGCACTACGGGCGGGGGGCCCAAAGGCACCGGGGAGCTGTTTTTT. Translated: CASTTGGGPKGTGELFF.

The gene calls are TRBV2 and TRBJ2-1; 8 bases are shared with TRBD2. This CDR3 spans 14 amino acids. Germline V gene sequence: CDR1 SNHLY, CDR2 FYNNEI. The junction had 6 bases not matched to a gene; V was cut back by 7 bases and J by 4 bases. The CDR3 DNA follows: TGTGCCAGCACCAGGATAGCGGGATACAATGAGCAGTTCTTC. Translating gives CASTRIAGYNEQFF.

The rearrangement joins TRBV11-2 to TRBJ2-7; the match to TRBD1 covers 7 bases. With 5 bases clipped from V and 5 bases from J, the junction kept 12 bases outside the gene matches. CDR3 length equals 15 residues. Germline CDR1 and CDR2: SGHAT and FQNNGV. Written as DNA, the CDR3 is TGTGCCAGCAGCCTAAAGGGACAGATCCCCAACGAGCAGTACTTC. As protein: CASSLKGQIPNEQYF.